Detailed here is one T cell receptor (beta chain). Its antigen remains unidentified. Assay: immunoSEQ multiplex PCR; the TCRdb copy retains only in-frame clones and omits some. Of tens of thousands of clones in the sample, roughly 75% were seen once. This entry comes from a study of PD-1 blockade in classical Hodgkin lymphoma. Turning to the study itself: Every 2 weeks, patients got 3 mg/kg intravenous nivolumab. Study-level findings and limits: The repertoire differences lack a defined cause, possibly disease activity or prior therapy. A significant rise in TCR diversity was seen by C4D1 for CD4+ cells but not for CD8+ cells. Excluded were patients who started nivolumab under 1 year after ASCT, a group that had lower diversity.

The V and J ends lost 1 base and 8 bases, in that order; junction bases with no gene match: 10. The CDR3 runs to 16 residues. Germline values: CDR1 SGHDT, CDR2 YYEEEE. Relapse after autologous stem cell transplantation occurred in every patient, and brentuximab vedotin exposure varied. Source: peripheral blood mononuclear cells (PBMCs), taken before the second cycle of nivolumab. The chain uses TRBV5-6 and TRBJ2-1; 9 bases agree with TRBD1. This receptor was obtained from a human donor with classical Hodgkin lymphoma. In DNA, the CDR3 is TGTGCCAGCAGCTTGTTTGTGGGACAGGGTCAATATGAGCAGTTCTTC. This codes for CASSLFVGQGQYEQFF.